The entry below describes one T cell receptor (beta chain). The CDR3 length is 16 residues. Unmatched junction bases numbered 10, after V lost 8 bases and J lost 2 bases. Per germline, CDR1 LNHDA and CDR2 SQIVND (reference sequence). This sample stems from a study of blood T cell repertoires in COVID-19. Study in general: The samples span acute and convalescent COVID-19 from the United States, Italy and Spain. From T cells, B-cell-depleted T cells, or PBMCs came the material, which was cDNA or gDNA.

The method was immunoSEQ multiplex PCR; TCRdb's version includes in-frame clones alone and lacks a portion of them. The sample yields about 76,000 clones, more than 80% seen once. The TCR comes from a woman in her sixties or seventies with acute or convalescent COVID-19. Material for sequencing was peripheral blood. This chain links TRBV19 with TRBJ1-5; 9 bases line up with TRBD1. CDR3 sequence (DNA): TGTGCCAGTTCTGGCACAGGGGGCTCCGGCAATCAGCCCCAGCATTTT. Residues: CASSGTGGSGNQPQHF. Full variable domain (missing parts from reference TRBV19 and TRBJ1-5): DGGITQSPKYLFRKEGQNVTLSCEQNLNHDAMYWYRQDPGQGLRLIYYSQIVNDFQKGDIAEGYSVSREKKESFPLTVTSAQKNPTAFYLCASSGTGGSGNQPQHFGDGTRLSIL.